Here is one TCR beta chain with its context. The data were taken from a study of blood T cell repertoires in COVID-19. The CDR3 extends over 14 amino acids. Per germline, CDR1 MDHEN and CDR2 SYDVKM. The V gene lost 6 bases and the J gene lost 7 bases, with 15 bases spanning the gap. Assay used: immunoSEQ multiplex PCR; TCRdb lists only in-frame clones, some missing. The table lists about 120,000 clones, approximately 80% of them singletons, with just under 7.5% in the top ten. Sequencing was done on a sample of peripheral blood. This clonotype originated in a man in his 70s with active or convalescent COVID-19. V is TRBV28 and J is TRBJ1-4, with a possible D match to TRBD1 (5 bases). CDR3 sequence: CASSPGPGGEKLFF. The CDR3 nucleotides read TGTGCCAGCAGCCCAGGCCCGGGGGGTGAAAAACTGTTTTTT.